Following are 14 T cell receptor beta chains from one sample sequenced in a study of shared clonotypes between healthy human individuals. The assay was immunoSEQ multiplex PCR, and TCRdb's table has in-frame clones only and misses some. The repertoire has about 680,000 clones, 60% to 80% of them found once; the top ten carry 1.5% to 2%. Sequencing was done on a sample of memory CD4+ T cells sorted from blood. The subset: CD45RA-negative fraction. These receptor sequences come from a woman in her twenties or thirties in good health.

The chain joins TRBV11-3 to TRBJ1-3; the D is unclear. This CDR3 has 15 residues. Trimming left V 7 bases short and J 4 bases short, with 17 bases between. The germline V gene has CDR1 SGHNT and CDR2 YENEEA. CDR3 sequence: CASITPGSSGNTIYF. CDR3 bases: TGTGCCAGCATCACTCCGGGGTCTTCAGGAAACACCATATATTTT.

As regards this clone: A much larger clone differs from this one at a single base, so this may be a read error. The chain recombines TRBV6-6 with TRBJ1-5; 12 bases map to TRBD1. V lost 6 bases to trimming and J lost 7 bases; unmatched junction nucleotides: 4. Germline-derived CDR1 and CDR2 are MNHNY and SVGAGI (reference sequence). There are 14 residues in the CDR3. CDR3 amino acids: CASRAGTGGQPQHF. Here the CDR3 DNA reads TGTGCCAGCAGGGCCGGGACAGGGGGCCAGCCCCAGCATTTT.

The V gene is TRBV19, the J gene TRBJ1-2; 10 bases are a match to TRBD1. This CDR3 contains 16 residues. V was pared by 3 bases and J by 8 bases, with 12 bases of the junction left unmatched. CDR1 LNHDA and CDR2 SQIVND come from the germline V gene (reference sequence). CDR3 nucleotide sequence: TGTGCCAGTAGTATCCTCCACGACAGGGGGCTGAGGGGCTACACCTTC. This gives the protein CASSILHDRGLRGYTF.

CDR3 protein: CASSIRNTGELFF. The CDR3 coding sequence is TGTGCCAGCAGCATCAGGAACACCGGGGAGCTGTTTTTT. The chain couples TRBV11-2 to TRBJ2-2; D is unclear. Trimming cost V 5 bases and J 1 base, with 5 bases left between them. Per germline, CDR1 SGHAT and CDR2 FQNNGV. This CDR3 has 13 amino acids.

The chain has TRBV7-8 and TRBJ1-1; D is unresolved. Germline values: CDR1 SGHVS, CDR2 FQNEAQ. The CDR3 is 14 amino acids. Trimming took off 3 bases at V and 1 base at J, with 9 bases between the two ends. CDR3 sequence (DNA): TGTGCCAGCAGCTTCGGGGTAGGGAACACTGAAGCTTTCTTT. Amino acid sequence: CASSFGVGNTEAFF. Variable domain in full (rest from reference TRBV7-8 and TRBJ1-1): GAGVSQSPRYKVAKRGQDVALRCDPISGHVSLFWYQQALGQGPEFLTYFQNEAQLDKSGLPSDRFFAERPEGSVSTLKIQRTQQEDSAVYLCASSFGVGNTEAFFGQGTRLTVV.

V and J are TRBV6-6 and TRBJ1-5; no reliable D call. CDR3 length: 14 residues. Trimming stripped 0 bases from V and 7 bases from J, with 10 bases between. Germline V gene sequence: CDR1 MNHNY, CDR2 SVGAGI (reference sequence). CDR3 sequence: CASSYSIEGQPQHF. CDR3 sequence (DNA): TGTGCCAGCAGTTACTCGATCGAGGGACAGCCCCAGCATTTT.

The V and J genes are TRBV7-9 and TRBJ2-7, with TRBD2 identical over 9 bases. The CDR3 sequence is 19 residues long. The germline gives CDR1 SEHNR, CDR2 FQNEAQ (reference sequence). V gave up 4 bases and J gave up 2 bases; unmatched junction bases: 18. The CDR3 is CASSSGRGRMPSGTYEQYF. The CDR3 DNA is TGTGCCAGCAGCTCCGGACGGGGCCGGATGCCTAGCGGGACCTACGAGCAGTACTTC.

In regard to this clone: This CDR3 is also generated by other DNA sequences in the sample. V usage is TRBV28 and J usage is TRBJ1-2; unclear D gene. Between the trimmed V and J ends, which lost 5 bases and 2 bases, there was a span of 3 bases. The CDR3 consists of 11 residues. Germline V CDR1 and CDR2: MDHEN, SYDVKM. The CDR3 protein is CASSVNYGYTF. As DNA, the CDR3 is TGTGCCAGCAGTGTCAACTATGGCTACACCTTC.

The V and J genes are TRBV11-2 and TRBJ1-3, with a tentative D call TRBD1 (5 bases). Germline V gene lookup returns CDR1 SGHAT and CDR2 FQNNGV. The CDR3 runs 16 residues. With 5 bases removed from V and 2 bases from J, the gap between germline ends came to 16 bases. The CDR3 coding sequence is TGTGCCAGCAGCGGGTGGAGGGGCCGCCCTGGAAACACCATATATTTT. Encoded protein: CASSGWRGRPGNTIYF.

The chain joins TRBV28 to TRBJ2-7; the match to TRBD2 covers 9 bases. The CDR3 has 17 residues. The J segment lost 2 bases and the V segment lost 3 bases, leaving 11 bases of the junction unmatched. CDR1 is MDHEN and CDR2 is SYDVKM in the germline V gene. The CDR3 nucleotides read TGTGCCAGCAGTTTGGCCGGAGGGGCGGGAGGGCCCTACGAGCAGTACTTC. Protein: CASSLAGGAGGPYEQYF.

The J gene is TRBJ1-2, the V gene TRBV12-1. TRBV12-1 counts as a pseudogene. This CDR3 has 13 amino acids. CDR3 loop: CASSSGTAYGYTF. CDR3 sequence (DNA): TGTGCCAGCAGCTCCGGGACGGCCTATGGCTACACCTTC.

The chain uses TRBV2 and TRBJ2-5; 8 nucleotides match TRBD2. The CDR3 length is 14 residues. V shed 6 bases and J 5 bases; nucleotides not matched to a gene: 8. Germline V gives CDR1 SNHLY, CDR2 FYNNEI. This CDR3 is CASRGTRLRETQYF. Here the CDR3 DNA reads TGTGCCAGCAGGGGGACTAGGCTCCGGGAGACCCAGTACTTC.

The J gene is TRBJ2-7, the V gene TRBV28; D might be TRBD1 (7 bases). V lost 6 bases to trimming and J lost 2 bases, with 14 bases between them. CDR1 is MDHEN and CDR2 is SYDVKM in the germline V gene. The CDR3 contains 14 residues. This chain's CDR3 is CASSRGDSPYEQYF. The CDR3 DNA reads as TGTGCCAGCAGCCGCGGGGACAGCCCCTACGAGCAGTACTTC.

This clone was seen just once. The V gene is TRBV19, the J gene TRBJ2-1, with a tentative D call TRBD2 (5 bases). Germline assignment: CDR1 LNHDA and CDR2 SQIVND (reference sequence). V lost 5 bases, J lost 0 bases, and 14 bases lay in between. The CDR3 spans 16 residues. The DNA for the CDR3 is TGTGCCAGTAGTCCACTGAAGCGGAGCTCCTACAATGAGCAGTTCTTC. This translates into CASSPLKRSSYNEQFF.